The text below deals with one T cell receptor (beta chain). These data belong to a study of T cells after yellow fever vaccination. In the study overall: Each low-cell-number fraction was prepared by means of SMART-Seq v4 Ultra Low Input.

Using its own MiXCR run on the 5' RACE reads, TCRdb lists one record per CDR3 protein. The sample yields some 670,000 distinct CDR3 sequences, roughly an eighth seen once. This CDR3 has 16 residues. CDR1 and CDR2 from the germline V gene are KGHDR and SFDVKD. V dropped 6 bases and J dropped 2; count of bases not matched to a gene: 9. The V call is TRBV24-1, the J call TRBJ2-1; TRBD2 aligns across 7 bases. The source of this sequence is a man aged 30 to 45 who received the YFV17D yellow fever vaccine. The sample here was PBMCs, taken on the day of the yellow fever booster vaccination. The CDR3 reads CATSLGEGGPYNEQFF. CDR3 nucleotides: TGTGCCACCAGTCTCGGAGAGGGAGGGCCCTACAATGAGCAGTTCTTC.